The 25 T cell receptor beta chains listed next were all sequenced from one sample in a study of T cell responses to AZD1222 COVID-19 vaccine. The assay was immunoSEQ multiplex PCR, and TCRdb's table has in-frame clones only and misses some. This table has fewer than 250,000 clones, approximately 92% appearing once. This sample comprised peripheral blood, obtained on day 0 of AZD1222 vaccination. The receptors here all came from an adult in good health.

The chain carries TRBV18 and TRBJ1-6; a weak D match, TRBD1 (5 bases). Germline V gene data show CDR1 as KGHSH and CDR2 as LQKENI. Trimming took off 2 bases at V and 6 bases at J, with 14 bases between the two ends. The CDR3 has 16 amino acids. The CDR3 region is CASSPLVGQGNSPLHF. The CDR3 nucleotides are TGTGCCAGCTCACCATTAGTCGGTCAGGGTAATTCACCCCTCCACTTT.

V and J are TRBV28 and TRBJ1-3; the D gene is possibly TRBD1 (6 bases). The germline V gene has CDR1 MDHEN and CDR2 SYDVKM. The V and J ends lost 6 bases and 0 bases respectively, with 27 bases between them. The CDR3 has 20 residues. The CDR3 nucleotides read TGTGCCAGCAGCCAACTTGCGGGCCGTGGACAGTATTACTCTGGAAACACCATATATTTT. Amino acid sequence: CASSQLAGRGQYYSGNTIYF.

The chain employs TRBV7-2 and TRBJ1-3; D gene uncertain. The CDR3 loop spans 13 amino acids. Germline-derived CDR1 and CDR2 are SGHTA and FQGNSA. The V and J ends lost 3 bases and 5 bases respectively, with 8 bases between them. CDR3 in DNA: TGTGCCAGCAGCTTGAGTACGAGAAACACCATATATTTT. Its protein product is CASSLSTRNTIYF.

This chain connects TRBV5-1 to TRBJ1-3, with D perhaps TRBD1 (6 bases). CDR3 length: 15 amino acids. In germline, CDR1 is SGHRS, CDR2 YFSETQ. Trimming cost V 4 bases and J 0 bases, with 11 bases left between them. The CDR3 here is CASSATGTSGNTIYF. The CDR3 DNA sequence: TGCGCCAGCAGCGCCACAGGGACCTCTGGAAACACCATATATTTT.

The genes are TRBV27 and TRBJ2-1, with 11 bases identical to TRBD2. V was clipped by 1 base and J by 4 bases; unmatched bases: 9. From germline, CDR1 is MNHEY and CDR2 SMNVEV (reference sequence). The CDR3 is 18 residues long. This CDR3 is CASSLLTSGVNPYNEQFF. CDR3 bases: TGTGCCAGCAGTTTATTGACTAGCGGGGTTAACCCTTACAATGAGCAGTTCTTC.

V usage is TRBV28 and J usage is TRBJ2-7; 12 bases align to TRBD1. The CDR3 is 15 amino acids. Unmatched junction bases numbered 7, after V lost 3 bases and J lost 7 bases. Germline values: CDR1 MDHEN, CDR2 SYDVKM. CDR3 sequence reads: CASSFGGQGAWEQYF. Written as DNA, the CDR3 is TGTGCCAGCAGTTTTGGGGGACAGGGGGCGTGGGAGCAGTACTTC.

The gene calls are TRBV10-3 and TRBJ1-5, with D hard to call. The germline V and J ends were trimmed by 4 bases and 4 bases, with 8 bases remaining between them. This CDR3 comprises 13 residues. Germline lookup yields CDR1 ENHRY and CDR2 SYGVKD. This CDR3 reads CAISALVNQPQHF. The CDR3 DNA follows: TGTGCCATCAGTGCTCTCGTAAATCAGCCCCAGCATTTT.

Concerning this clone: One junction end does not reproduce the germline sequence, and a read error may be involved. The rearrangement joins TRBV6-5 to TRBJ2-5; D is perhaps TRBD2 (5 bases). This CDR3 is built from 16 residues. Germline V lookup: CDR1 MNHEY, CDR2 SVGAGI. The CDR3 bases are TGTGCCGGCAGTTTGTCCGAGGGAACGTTCGAGAAGACCCAGTACTTC. The encoded protein is CAGSLSEGTFEKTQYF.

Only a few counts were recorded for this clone. V gene TRBV6-5 combines with J gene TRBJ1-5, with D hard to call. V was pared by 2 bases and J by 2 bases, with 10 bases between. Germline CDR1 MNHEY, CDR2 SVGAGI. The CDR3 has 15 residues. The DNA for the CDR3 is TGTGCCAGCAGTTACGGAGGGATGGGCAATCAGCCCCAGCATTTT. Amino acid sequence: CASSYGGMGNQPQHF.

The chain carries TRBV6-1 and TRBJ1-2; TRBD1 agrees at 12 bases. CDR3 size: 18 residues. Trimming removed 2 bases from V and 2 bases from J; junction bases left unmatched: 9. Germline V lookup: CDR1 MNHNS, CDR2 SASEGT. The CDR3 is CASSERRTGTGGNYGYTF. CDR3 coding DNA: TGTGCCAGCAGTGAACGGAGGACCGGGACAGGGGGCAACTATGGCTACACCTTC.

The rearrangement uses TRBV5-6 and TRBJ2-4, with 8 bases lining up with TRBD2. The CDR3 extends over 14 amino acids. V trimming: 4 bases; J trimming: 7 bases; junction bases outside the gene matches: 7. Germline V gene data show CDR1 as SGHDT and CDR2 as YYEEEE. CDR3 residues: CASSPGGPMNIQYF. CDR3 bases: TGTGCCAGCAGCCCGGGGGGGCCAATGAACATTCAGTACTTC.

The V gene is TRBV9, the J gene TRBJ1-1; 7 bases are a match to TRBD1. Germline V gene data show CDR1 as SGDLS and CDR2 as YYNGEE. The CDR3 spans 16 residues. Trimming removed 4 bases from V and 3 bases from J; junction bases left unmatched: 12. DNA for the CDR3: TGTGCCAGCAGCTCCCAGGGGGGAGAATTCGACACTGAAGCTTTCTTT. It encodes CASSSQGGEFDTEAFF.

The chain's CDR3 is CASSPPGAYEQYF. Written as DNA, the CDR3 is TGTGCCAGCTCACCACCGGGGGCCTACGAGCAGTACTTC. The chain couples TRBV18 to TRBJ2-7; D possibly matches TRBD1 or TRBD2 (5 bases each). The CDR3 totals 13 residues. In germline, CDR1 is KGHSH, CDR2 LQKENI. V was shortened by 0 bases and J by 2 bases, with 5 bases between the two germline ends.

A word on this clone: This specimen includes other DNA sequences encoding the same CDR3. The gene calls are TRBV18 and TRBJ1-1; the D is unclear. V dropped 2 bases and J dropped 1 base, with 2 bases sitting between them. CDR3 length: 12 amino acids. In germline, CDR1 is KGHSH, CDR2 LQKENI. The CDR3 DNA sequence: TGTGCCAGCTCACCAAGGAACACTGAAGCTTTCTTT. Protein product: CASSPRNTEAFF.

The CDR3 reads CASRTAITAYNEQFF. The CDR3, as DNA: TGCGCCAGCAGGACAGCGATCACCGCCTACAATGAGCAGTTCTTC. The chain carries TRBV5-1 and TRBJ2-1; D might be TRBD1 (5 bases). V lost 5 bases, J lost 2 bases, and 14 bases lay in between. There are 15 residues in the CDR3. Germline V CDR1 and CDR2: SGHRS, YFSETQ. The whole variable domain, remainder taken from reference TRBV5-1 and TRBJ2-1, is KAGVTQTPRYLIKTRGQQVTLSCSPISGHRSVSWYQQTPGQGLQFLFEYFSETQRNKGNFPGRFSGRQFSNSRSEMNVSTLELGDSALYLCASRTAITAYNEQFFGPGTRLTVL.

J is TRBJ1-3 and V is TRBV6-5; D possibly corresponds to TRBD1 (5 bases). This CDR3 has 15 residues. Germline V gene sequence: CDR1 MNHEY, CDR2 SVGAGI. The ends were cut back, 5 bases at V and 1 base at J, with 12 bases in the middle. The CDR3 is CASSPPGGSGNTIYF. CDR3 bases: TGTGCCAGCAGTCCCCCGGGGGGGTCTGGAAACACCATATATTTT.

The rearrangement uses TRBV12-5 and TRBJ2-1; D not resolved. The CDR3 spans 16 residues. Germline lookup yields CDR1 LGHNT and CDR2 FRNRAP. V lost 2 bases and J lost 4, with 15 bases in between. The chain's CDR3 is CASGLTARPSYNEQFF. The DNA of the CDR3 is TGTGCTAGTGGTTTGACAGCCCGACCATCATACAATGAGCAGTTCTTC.

The chain is built from TRBV9 and TRBJ2-2; maybe TRBD1 (6 bases). This CDR3 comprises 15 residues. Germline CDR1 reads SGDLS; CDR2 reads YYNGEE. The V end lost 0 bases, the J end lost 3 bases, and 9 bases lay between the germline ends. CDR3 loop: CASSVGGPHTGELFF. The CDR3 region has the DNA TGTGCCAGCAGCGTAGGGGGGCCCCACACCGGGGAGCTGTTTTTT.

The V and J genes are TRBV19 and TRBJ2-7, with 10 bases fitting TRBD1. V shed 7 bases and J 6 bases; nucleotides not matched to a gene: 9. Per germline, CDR1 LNHDA and CDR2 SQIVND (reference sequence). This CDR3 is built from 14 residues. CDR3 protein: CASNLPGQGTEQYF. CDR3 bases: TGTGCCAGTAACCTACCGGGACAGGGGACCGAGCAGTACTTC.

The CDR3 DNA reads as TGTGCCAGCAGTACGGGACAGGGAAATCAGCCCCAGCATTTT. It yields the protein CASSTGQGNQPQHF. The chain joins TRBV2 to TRBJ1-5, with TRBD1 matching over 9 bases. Per germline, CDR1 SNHLY and CDR2 FYNNEI. Trimming took 5 bases from V and 4 from J; bases not matched to a gene: 3. This CDR3 comprises 14 residues.

The chain combines TRBV4-1 with TRBJ1-2, with TRBD1 as a possible D gene (6 bases). Germline V gene sequence: CDR1 MGHRA, CDR2 YSYEKL. There are 14 residues in the CDR3. V shed 8 bases and J shed 0 bases, with 13 bases lying between them. The CDR3 spells CASGRGQANYGYTF. Written as DNA, the CDR3 is TGCGCCAGCGGCAGGGGTCAAGCTAACTATGGCTACACCTTC.

The chain is built from TRBV27 and TRBJ2-7, with TRBD1 matching 11 bases. Trimming at V came to 5 bases and at J to 4 bases, leaving 4 bases not matched to a gene. CDR1 is MNHEY and CDR2 is SMNVEV in the germline V gene (reference sequence). The CDR3 spans 14 residues. The CDR3: CASSSGQGAYEQYF. CDR3 nucleotide sequence: TGTGCCAGCAGTAGCGGACAGGGGGCATACGAGCAGTACTTC.

The sample holds a few counts of this clone. The chain uses TRBV11-2 and TRBJ2-7, with D tentatively TRBD2 (7 bases). V was trimmed by 5 bases and J by 4 bases, leaving 18 bases between them. This CDR3 contains 15 residues. Germline V CDR1 and CDR2: SGHAT, FQNNGV. The chain's CDR3 is CASSAMGGGGYEQYF. Written as DNA, the CDR3 is TGTGCCAGCAGCGCCATGGGGGGGGGCGGATACGAGCAGTACTTC.

The J gene is TRBJ2-3, the V gene TRBV2; the D gene is possibly TRBD1 (6 bases). The CDR3 is 14 amino acids. Germline V gives CDR1 SNHLY, CDR2 FYNNEI. The V end lost 1 base, the J end lost 4 bases, and 9 bases lay between the germline ends. The CDR3 bases are TGTGCCAGCAGTGAAGTAGCAGGGGCAGATACGCAGTATTTT. Amino acids: CASSEVAGADTQYF.

The rearrangement uses TRBV19 and TRBJ1-4; D gene unclear. V was clipped by 1 base and J by 8 bases, with 20 bases between them. CDR1 and CDR2 from the germline V gene are LNHDA and SQIVND (reference sequence). The CDR3 contains 17 residues. The CDR3 sequence is CASSIGARVWAREKLFF. The CDR3 region has the DNA TGTGCCAGTAGTATAGGGGCGCGGGTTTGGGCTAGAGAAAAACTGTTTTTT. Using reference TRBV19 and TRBJ1-4 for the parts outside the CDR3, the full variable domain is DGGITQSPKYLFRKEGQNVTLSCEQNLNHDAMYWYRQDPGQGLRLIYYSQIVNDFQKGDIAEGYSVSREKKESFPLTVTSAQKNPTAFYLCASSIGARVWAREKLFFGSGTQLSVL.